This T cell receptor beta chain was found in a study of T-cell memory formation after mild COVID-19. Study conclusions and caveats: A subset of responding clones appeared in pre-infection memory, suggesting cross-reactive memory joined.

Germline CDR1 and CDR2: MGHDK and SYGVNS. V was trimmed by 2 bases and J by 0 bases, leaving 10 bases between them. The CDR3 runs to 15 residues. Sample barcodes and UMIs were carried by the TCR alpha and TCR beta cDNA libraries that 5'RACE generated with constant-segment primers. TCRdb re-called the 5' RACE reads through MiXCR, storing one row per CDR3 protein. The sample records about 560,000 distinct CDR3 sequences, 15% to 20% being singletons. Only a few counts were recorded for this clonotype. The antigen remains unidentified. Source material: PBMCs or a T cell subset sorted from them (not recorded which). The sequence came from an adult woman who had mild COVID-19 (a few samples of this study predate the infection). Cell type and time point are not known. The V gene is TRBV25-1, the J gene TRBJ1-1, with D maybe TRBD1 (5 bases). CDR3 DNA: TGTGCCAGCAGTGAAGATCGGGGCCTGAACACTGAAGCTTTCTTT. It translates to CASSEDRGLNTEAFF.